Following are 30 T cell receptor beta chains from one sample sequenced in a study of beta chain features in type 1 diabetes. These receptors lack a known antigen. Study-wide points: All four CD4+ subsets of Type 1 diabetes patients contained TCRB CDR3s that were moderately but significantly shorter.

Of the isolated RNA, all was reverse transcribed, and so the sequenced material was expressed TCRB transcripts. Data came from immunoSEQ multiplex PCR; TCRdb stores just in-frame clones and leaves some out. The sample lists roughly 100,000 clones; about 26% were seen once. The sample consisted of central memory CD4+ T cells from blood. These receptors were taken from a young woman with type 1 diabetes.

This rearrangement joins TRBV7-2 to TRBJ1-5; tentatively, D is TRBD1 (6 bases). Germline CDR1 SGHTA, CDR2 FQGNSA. This CDR3 contains 15 residues. Between the trimmed V and J ends, which lost 6 bases and 2 bases, there was a span of 14 bases. The CDR3 coding sequence is TGTGCCAGCAGGCGAGGGGGTTTTGGCAATCAGCCCCAGCATTTT. This gives the protein CASRRGGFGNQPQHF.

The rearrangement joins TRBV19 to TRBJ2-3, with 7 bases lining up with TRBD2. With V trimmed by 7 bases and J by 5 bases, 15 bases remained unmatched. CDR3 length: 16 residues. CDR1 is LNHDA and CDR2 is SQIVND in the germline V gene (reference sequence). The CDR3 region has the DNA TGTGCCAGTACCCGAGGATCAGAGCCGGGGGGAGATACGCAGTATTTT. This sequence encodes CASTRGSEPGGDTQYF.

J is TRBJ2-1 and V is TRBV11-2; D gene unclear. The CDR3 runs 13 residues. CDR1 and CDR2 from the germline V gene are SGHAT and FQNNGV. V shed 5 bases and J shed 6 bases, with 11 bases lying between them. The CDR3 region has the DNA TGTGCCAGCAGCGTATCTCCTACCAATGAGCAGTTCTTC. Its translation: CASSVSPTNEQFF.

The J gene is TRBJ1-2, the V gene TRBV19; TRBD1 agrees at 9 bases. The CDR3 sequence is 14 residues long. Germline V CDR1 and CDR2: LNHDA, SQIVND (reference sequence). The CDR3 sequence: CASHPGQGSYGYTF. The CDR3 DNA follows: TGTGCTAGTCATCCGGGACAGGGAAGCTATGGCTACACCTTC.

The chain carries TRBV18 and TRBJ2-3; 13 positions match TRBD2. Germline values: CDR1 KGHSH, CDR2 LQKENI. Trimming removed 2 bases from V and 4 bases from J; junction bases left unmatched: 9. CDR3 length: 18 residues. The CDR3 nucleotides are TGTGCCAGCTCACCAAGACCCCTACTAGCGGGAGGGGCAGATACGCAGTATTTT. As protein: CASSPRPLLAGGADTQYF.

Only a few counts were recorded for this clone. CDR3 residues: CASSDQMTFTGELFF. In DNA, the CDR3 is TGTGCCAGCAGTGATCAGATGACATTCACCGGGGAGCTGTTTTTT. The chain recombines TRBV2 with TRBJ2-2; no clear D. Germline-derived CDR1 and CDR2 are SNHLY and FYNNEI. Trimming left V 3 bases short and J 4 bases short, with 12 bases between. This CDR3 spans 15 amino acids.

This clone was recorded a few times. The chain recombines TRBV27 with TRBJ1-1, with 7 nucleotides matching TRBD1. In germline, CDR1 is MNHEY, CDR2 SMNVEV (reference sequence). Trimming took 7 bases from V and 3 from J; bases not matched to a gene: 8. The CDR3 has 14 amino acids. CDR3 nucleotide sequence: TGTGCCAGCACCTTATACAGGGGAGACACTGAAGCTTTCTTT. Translating it yields CASTLYRGDTEAFF.

V usage is TRBV27 and J usage is TRBJ2-7; 11 bases are shared with TRBD1. Trimming at V came to 7 bases and at J to 4 bases, leaving 9 bases not matched to a gene. CDR1 and CDR2 (germline): MNHEY, SMNVEV (reference sequence). This CDR3 spans 15 amino acids. The CDR3 sequence is CASTGTGGTSYEQYV. CDR3 nucleotide sequence: TGTGCCAGCACCGGGACAGGGGGAACTTCGTACGAGCAGTACGTC.

The table lists this clone with a few counts. The V and J genes are TRBV5-4 and TRBJ1-1; D possibly corresponds to TRBD1 (5 bases). V gave up 4 bases and J gave up 4 bases, with 17 bases separating them. The CDR3 covers 15 residues. Germline CDR1 reads SGHNT; CDR2 reads YYREEE (reference sequence). CDR3 in DNA: TGTGCCAGCAGCCACAGTCGGGGGTCGTTCACTGAAGCTTTCTTT. It codes for CASSHSRGSFTEAFF.

The rearrangement links TRBV27 to TRBJ2-3, with 12 bases matching TRBD2. Germline CDR1 MNHEY, CDR2 SMNVEV (reference sequence). The CDR3 length is 16 residues. V dropped 3 bases and J dropped 5; count of bases not matched to a gene: 6. The chain's CDR3 is CASSLTSGSIKDTQYF. Here the CDR3 DNA reads TGTGCCAGCAGTTTGACTAGCGGGAGTATCAAAGATACGCAGTATTTT.

The gene calls are TRBV5-5 and TRBJ1-5; the D gene is possibly TRBD1 (6 bases). In germline, CDR1 is SGHKS, CDR2 YYEKEE (reference sequence). The ends were cut back, 6 bases at V and 3 bases at J, with 13 bases in the middle. The CDR3 is made up of 14 amino acids. This CDR3 is CASNPGHSNQPQHF. Here the CDR3 DNA reads TGTGCCAGCAATCCGGGACACTCCAATCAGCCCCAGCATTTT. The whole variable domain, remainder taken from reference TRBV5-5 and TRBJ1-5, is DAGVTQSPTHLIKTRGQQVTLRCSPISGHKSVSWYQQVLGQGPQFIFQYYEKEERGRGNFPDRFSARQFPNYSSELNVNALLLGDSALYLCASNPGHSNQPQHFGDGTRLSIL.

The rearrangement uses TRBV7-9 and TRBJ1-2, with a weak D call TRBD1 (5 bases). With 5 bases removed from V and 5 bases from J, the gap between germline ends came to 18 bases. There are 15 residues in the CDR3. The germline V gene encodes CDR1 SEHNR and CDR2 FQNEAQ (reference sequence). CDR3 nucleotide sequence: TGTGCCAGCAGCCCCCAGCTGGGGCCCCAATATGGCTACACCTTC. It codes for CASSPQLGPQYGYTF. Looking up the rest from reference TRBV7-9 and TRBJ1-2 gives the full variable domain: DTGVSQNPRHKITKRGQNVTFRCDPISEHNRLYWYRQTLGQGPEFLTYFQNEAQLEKSRLLSDRFSAERPKGSFSTLEIQRTEQGDSAMYLCASSPQLGPQYGYTFGSGTRLTVV.

V is TRBV6-5 and J is TRBJ1-2; D remains ambiguous. V lost 0 bases and J 1 base, leaving 12 bases between the germline ends. This CDR3 has 16 amino acids. The germline V gene encodes CDR1 MNHEY and CDR2 SVGAGI. CDR3 loop: CASSYSTAPVNYGYTF. The CDR3 DNA sequence: TGTGCCAGCAGTTACTCGACTGCGCCGGTTAACTATGGCTACACCTTC.

This sequence joins TRBV5-1 and TRBJ2-3, with D possibly matching TRBD2 (5 bases). The CDR3 is made up of 17 amino acids. With 0 bases removed from V and 4 bases from J, the gap between germline ends came to 18 bases. The germline CDR1 and CDR2 sequences are SGHRS and YFSETQ. CDR3 loop: CASSLDAPSNSPDTQYF. DNA for the CDR3: TGCGCCAGCAGCTTGGACGCCCCTAGCAACTCACCAGATACGCAGTATTTT.

A few counts support this clone. The genes are TRBV19 and TRBJ2-3; TRBD2 might be the D (6 bases). Germline V lookup: CDR1 LNHDA, CDR2 SQIVND (reference sequence). The CDR3 sequence is 15 residues long. V lost 3 bases and J lost 1, with 11 bases in between. The CDR3 loop is CASSMGGLGTDTQYF. The DNA of the CDR3 is TGTGCCAGTAGTATGGGAGGATTGGGCACAGATACGCAGTATTTT.

This chain connects TRBV18 to TRBJ2-5, with D possibly being TRBD2 (6 bases). This CDR3 spans 15 amino acids. Trimming removed 0 bases from V and 5 bases from J, with 13 bases in between. Germline CDR1 is KGHSH and CDR2 is LQKENI. The CDR3 here is CASSPPSGGRETQYF. CDR3 DNA sequence: TGTGCCAGCTCACCACCCTCCGGGGGTAGGGAGACCCAGTACTTC.

This clone has a handful of counts. The gene calls are TRBV2 and TRBJ2-1; 8 bases match TRBD1. In germline, CDR1 is SNHLY, CDR2 FYNNEI. J gave up 4 bases and V 4 bases, and 12 bases lay outside the gene matches. CDR3 length: 17 amino acids. The CDR3 sequence: CASSGTGQGQGYNEQFF. In DNA, the CDR3 is TGTGCCAGCAGTGGGACCGGCCAAGGACAGGGATACAATGAGCAGTTCTTC.

The table lists this clone with a few counts. This chain connects TRBV7-9 to TRBJ2-3, with 12 positions matching TRBD2. Germline lookup yields CDR1 SEHNR and CDR2 FQNEAQ (reference sequence). V lost 6 bases, J lost 1 base, and 14 bases stayed unmatched. The CDR3 sequence is 19 residues long. The CDR3 DNA follows: TGTGCCAGCAGTTCTTCTAGCGGGAGGGCGGCTCGCGGCACAGATACGCAGTATTTT. This gives the protein CASSSSSGRAARGTDTQYF.

A few counts support this clone. This chain connects TRBV7-9 to TRBJ2-7; perhaps TRBD1 as D (6 bases). V lost 5 bases, J lost 5 bases, and 13 bases lay in between. Germline V gene sequence: CDR1 SEHNR, CDR2 FQNEAQ (reference sequence). There are 13 residues in the CDR3. DNA for the CDR3: TGTGCCAGCAGCCAAATACAGGGACACGAGCAGTACTTC. As protein: CASSQIQGHEQYF.

The chain couples TRBV2 to TRBJ1-5, with 9 bases matching TRBD1. The CDR3 loop spans 14 amino acids. Germline CDR1 is SNHLY and CDR2 is FYNNEI. V lost 4 bases, J lost 7 bases, and 5 bases stayed unmatched. The CDR3 DNA sequence: TGTGCCAGCAGTGCCCACAGGGGGCCGCAGCCCCAGCATTTT. It yields the protein CASSAHRGPQPQHF.

This clone turned up a few times. The chain recombines TRBV7-8 with TRBJ2-1, with 7 bases lining up with TRBD1. Germline trimming cut 2 bases from V and 8 bases from J; bases unmatched to any gene: 3. Germline values: CDR1 SGHVS, CDR2 FQNEAQ. This CDR3 spans 13 amino acids. The CDR3 sequence is CASSLTGVHEQFF. The DNA of the CDR3 is TGTGCCAGCAGCTTAACAGGGGTCCATGAGCAGTTCTTC.

The table lists this clone with a few counts. V and J are TRBV9 and TRBJ2-7, with 7 bases lining up with TRBD2. The junction had 8 bases not matched to a gene; V was cut back by 4 bases and J by 1 base. Per the germline V gene, CDR1 is SGDLS and CDR2 is YYNGEE. There are 15 residues in the CDR3. The CDR3 DNA reads as TGTGCCAGCAGCTCCCAGCGGGATCCATCCTACGAGCAGTACTTC. Its protein product is CASSSQRDPSYEQYF.

The chain uses TRBV25-1 and TRBJ2-1; the match to TRBD1 covers 7 bases. Germline CDR1 reads MGHDK; CDR2 reads SYGVNS. Trimming cost V 3 bases and J 4 bases; bases outside gene matches: 9. This CDR3 region has 16 residues. The CDR3 region is CASSDVPDRTYNEQFF. The CDR3, as DNA: TGTGCCAGCAGTGACGTCCCGGACAGGACATACAATGAGCAGTTCTTC.

This clone was observed a handful of times. Other DNA sequences of this sample code for an identical CDR3. The V and J genes are TRBV28 and TRBJ2-7, with D unclear. The CDR3 runs 12 residues. CDR1 is MDHEN and CDR2 is SYDVKM in the germline V gene. Trimming took 5 bases from V and 4 from J, leaving 9 bases between them. CDR3 sequence: CASSLVGYEQYF. The CDR3 nucleotides read TGTGCCAGCAGTCTAGTGGGTTACGAGCAGTACTTC.

The chain carries TRBV11-2 and TRBJ1-1; 9 bases align to TRBD1. This CDR3 comprises 16 residues. Germline V gene sequence: CDR1 SGHAT, CDR2 FQNNGV. Germline trimming cut 3 bases from V and 4 bases from J; bases unmatched to any gene: 9. The CDR3 sequence is CASSLNRGRGGTEAFF. CDR3 DNA: TGTGCCAGCAGCTTGAACAGGGGGCGCGGAGGCACTGAAGCTTTCTTT.

This clone was seen a few times. This chain links TRBV5-6 with TRBJ2-2; tentatively, D is TRBD2 (5 bases). CDR3 size: 15 residues. Germline V CDR1 and CDR2: SGHDT, YYEEEE. The germline V and J ends were trimmed by 3 bases and 3 bases, with 12 bases remaining between them. CDR3 region: CASSSYPRDTGELFF. The CDR3 coding sequence is TGTGCCAGCAGCTCGTACCCGCGGGACACCGGGGAGCTGTTTTTT.

The chain links TRBV5-1 to TRBJ2-5; tentative D call: TRBD1 (6 bases). CDR3 length: 15 residues. Per the germline V gene, CDR1 is SGHRS and CDR2 is YFSETQ. V was clipped by 4 bases and J by 5 bases, with 18 bases between them. This CDR3 is CASSLTQGTTETQYF. The CDR3 DNA is TGCGCCAGCAGCCTAACACAGGGAACGACGGAGACCCAGTACTTC.

The chain joins TRBV5-6 to TRBJ2-3; a possible D gene is TRBD2 (6 bases). Trimming pared 0 bases from V and 2 bases from J, leaving 10 bases between. The CDR3 covers 15 residues. The germline V gene encodes CDR1 SGHDT and CDR2 YYEEEE. The CDR3 protein is CASSLAGGPTDTQYF. The DNA for the CDR3 is TGTGCCAGCAGCTTGGCCGGGGGACCCACAGATACGCAGTATTTT. Drawing the rest from reference TRBV5-6 and TRBJ2-3, the complete variable domain is DAGVTQSPTHLIKTRGQQVTLRCSPKSGHDTVSWYQQALGQGPQFIFQYYEEEERQRGNFPDRFSGHQFPNYSSELNVNALLLGDSALYLCASSLAGGPTDTQYFGPGTRLTVL.

This clone was detected a few times. The chain couples TRBV6-5 to TRBJ2-2; TRBD1 matches at 10 bases. Germline CDR1 MNHEY, CDR2 SVGAGI. This CDR3 spans 16 amino acids. The ends lost 4 bases at V and 3 bases at J; junction bases unmatched: 5. The CDR3 DNA sequence: TGTGCCAGCAGTTCCACCGGGACAGGGGACACCGGGGAGCTGTTTTTT. Translation gives CASSSTGTGDTGELFF.

In this sample, this clone turned up many times. The chain employs TRBV7-2 and TRBJ2-7, with D possibly matching TRBD2 (5 bases). The V and J ends lost 2 bases and 4 bases respectively, with 12 bases between them. This CDR3 has 14 residues. CDR1 and CDR2 (germline): SGHTA, FQGNSA. The CDR3 DNA sequence: TGTGCCAGCAGCTTATGGTCTGGGAGTTACGAGCAGTACGTC. Its protein product is CASSLWSGSYEQYV.